What follows are 18 T cell receptor beta chains derived from one specimen sequenced in a study of blood T cells in healthy people across ages. Alongside a J-beta primer mix, a sample-barcoded 5' primer served in a second PCR lasting 7 to 11 cycles. TCRdb recomputed calls from the 5' RACE reads with MiXCR, one row per CDR3 protein. The sample shows about 1.4 million distinct CDR3 sequences, almost 60% of them seen only once. The material sequenced was blood. These receptors came from a man between 18 and 35 years old in good health.

Turning to this clonotype: One end of the junction does not line up with germline, which may come from a read error. This chain uses TRBV7-2 with TRBJ2-2; a weak D match, TRBD2 (5 bases). Germline CDR1 reads SGHTA; CDR2 reads FQGNSA. The CDR3 length is 14 residues. DNA for the CDR3: TGTGCCAACAGCTTCGGGGTTCTGGCGGGGGAGCTGTTTTTT. Translation: CANSFGVLAGELFF.

This CDR3 is CASSPIVSSYNEQFF. The CDR3 coding sequence is TGTGCCAGCAGCCCAATCGTAAGCTCCTACAATGAGCAGTTCTTC. This sequence joins TRBV7-2 and TRBJ2-1; D call uncertain. This CDR3 has 15 residues. CDR1 is SGHTA, CDR2 FQGNSA, per germline. The V and J ends lost 5 bases and 0 bases respectively, with 11 bases between them.

V usage is TRBV11-2 and J usage is TRBJ2-4, with 10 nucleotides matching TRBD2. Losses at the gene ends were 3 bases for V and 7 bases for J; bases not matched to a gene: 6. Germline assignment: CDR1 SGHAT and CDR2 FQNNGV. The CDR3 spans 15 residues. In DNA form, the CDR3 reads TGTGCCAGCAGCTTGGCCCTAGCGGGAGTTAACATTCAGTACTTC. Residues: CASSLALAGVNIQYF.

CDR3 coding DNA: TGCGCCAGCGGACGCCGGACGAACACCGGGGAGCTGTTTTTT. Its translation: CASGRRTNTGELFF. This chain joins TRBV4-1 and TRBJ2-2, with unresolved D. Trimming removed 8 bases from V and 0 bases from J, with 10 bases in between. The germline CDR1 and CDR2 sequences are MGHRA and YSYEKL. This CDR3 is 14 amino acids long.

The V gene is TRBV7-9, the J gene TRBJ2-2, with D maybe TRBD2 (5 bases). Deletions cut 2 bases from V and 3 bases from J, with 13 bases between. CDR1 is SEHNR, CDR2 FQNEAQ, per germline (reference sequence). CDR3 length equals 16 residues. The CDR3 DNA reads TGTGCCAGCAGCTTAAGAGGGAAGGGCGACACCGGGGAGCTGTTTTTT. Encoded protein: CASSLRGKGDTGELFF.

V usage is TRBV27 and J usage is TRBJ1-1, with D tentatively TRBD1 (6 bases). This CDR3 has 15 amino acids. Germline CDR1 is MNHEY and CDR2 is SMNVEV (reference sequence). The V and J ends lost 6 bases and 1 base respectively, with 15 bases between them. CDR3: CASRMGGAANTEAFF. The DNA for the CDR3 is TGTGCCAGCAGGATGGGGGGCGCGGCGAACACTGAAGCTTTCTTT.

The sample holds a few counts of this clonotype. The gene calls are TRBV2 and TRBJ2-1, with 11 bases identical to TRBD2. Germline lookup yields CDR1 SNHLY and CDR2 FYNNEI. V trimming: 9 bases; J trimming: 6 bases; junction bases outside the gene matches: 10. CDR3 size: 15 residues. The DNA of the CDR3 is TGTGCCAGAACGGGACTAGCGGTTCCCCCCAATGAGCAGTTCTTC. Protein product: CARTGLAVPPNEQFF.

The chain combines TRBV6-6 with TRBJ2-1, with 8 bases that match TRBD1. From germline, CDR1 is MNHNY and CDR2 SVGAGI (reference sequence). V was pared by 2 bases and J by 7 bases, with 4 bases of the junction left unmatched. The CDR3 contains 14 residues. The CDR3 bases are TGTGCCAGCAGTTACGCAACAGGGGGGAATGAGCAGTTCTTC. This encodes CASSYATGGNEQFF.

The rearrangement links TRBV5-1 to TRBJ2-5, with D uncertain. The CDR3 runs to 15 residues. V was pared by 3 bases and J by 2 bases, with 14 bases between. CDR1 and CDR2 (germline): SGHRS, YFSETQ. The CDR3 nucleotides are TGCGCCAGCAGCTCGGACGGGTTAGGTCAAGAGACCCAGTACTTC. Its protein product is CASSSDGLGQETQYF.

The genes are TRBV29-1 and TRBJ2-7; no definite D call. Trimming took 6 bases from V and 0 from J, leaving 12 bases between them. The CDR3 sequence is 13 residues long. Per the germline V gene, CDR1 is SQVTM and CDR2 is ANQGSEA. CDR3 bases: TGCAGCGTCTCGACCGCTAACTCCTACGAGCAGTACTTC. Its translation is CSVSTANSYEQYF.

The V call is TRBV24-1, the J call TRBJ2-3; 10 bases match TRBD2. The V gene end was trimmed by 4 bases and the J gene end by 3 bases; junction bases not matched to a gene: 9. Germline assignment: CDR1 KGHDR and CDR2 SFDVKD. This CDR3 is built from 17 residues. CDR3 in DNA: TGTGCCACCAGTGACCTCGGACTAGCGGAGGGGACAGATACGCAGTATTTT. Residues: CATSDLGLAEGTDTQYF.

J is TRBJ2-1 and V is TRBV6-1; D may be TRBD1 (5 bases). Germline V gene sequence: CDR1 MNHNS, CDR2 SASEGT. Between the trimmed V and J ends, which lost 2 bases and 0 bases, there was a span of 11 bases. This CDR3 comprises 16 residues. The chain's CDR3 is CASSERIQASYNEQFF. The CDR3 DNA is TGTGCCAGCAGTGAAAGGATACAGGCCTCCTACAATGAGCAGTTCTTC.

The V call is TRBV4-1, the J call TRBJ2-5; 9 nucleotides line up with TRBD2. This CDR3 is 15 amino acids long. The junction had 6 bases not matched to a gene; V was cut back by 4 bases and J by 3 bases. Per the germline V gene, CDR1 is MGHRA and CDR2 is YSYEKL. The CDR3 DNA is TGCGCCAGCAGCCGCCTTGGACTAGCGAAAGAGACCCAGTACTTC. Amino acid sequence: CASSRLGLAKETQYF.

The rearrangement joins TRBV10-3 to TRBJ2-7; either TRBD1 or TRBD2 may supply D (5 bases each). Trimming took off 3 bases at V and 4 bases at J, with 13 bases between the two ends. Germline loops: CDR1 ENHRY, CDR2 SYGVKD. This CDR3 is 14 amino acids long. CDR3 residues: CAISEGQGEYEQYF. For the CDR3, the DNA is TGTGCCATCAGTGAAGGCCAGGGAGAATACGAGCAGTACTTC.

This clonotype was observed once. V usage is TRBV29-1 and J usage is TRBJ1-1, with D hard to call. Trimming removed 7 bases from V and 6 bases from J, with 12 bases in between. In germline, CDR1 is SQVTM, CDR2 ANQGSEA. This CDR3 comprises 11 residues. CDR3 sequence: CSGRGRAEAFF. The CDR3 bases are TGCAGCGGTCGTGGGAGGGCTGAAGCTTTCTTT.

This clonotype was observed once. V and J are TRBV29-1 and TRBJ2-1, with 7 positions matching TRBD1. The J call could be wrong; TRBJ2-7 is a better fit for the DNA end. This CDR3 has 14 residues. In germline, CDR1 is SQVTM, CDR2 ANQGSEA. The CDR3 loop is CSVEGDRPYNEQYF. For the CDR3, the DNA is TGCAGCGTTGAGGGGGACAGACCCTACAATGAGCAGTACTTC.

The V call is TRBV29-1, the J call TRBJ2-3; D is ambiguous. CDR3 length: 13 amino acids. Trimming shortened V by 0 bases and J by 5 bases, and 9 bases separated the two germline ends. Germline V CDR1 and CDR2: SQVTM, ANQGSEA. The CDR3 region is CSVEDRSGDTQYF. The DNA for the CDR3 is TGCAGCGTTGAAGATCGTAGTGGAGATACGCAGTATTTT.

This clonotype has a handful of counts. This sequence joins TRBV3-1 and TRBJ2-7; TRBD1 agrees at 8 bases. Germline assignment: CDR1 LGHDT and CDR2 YNNKEL (reference sequence). This CDR3 spans 14 amino acids. V shed 4 bases and J 5 bases; nucleotides not matched to a gene: 7. As DNA, the CDR3 is TGTGCCAGCAGCCGAGCGGACAGGGTGCACGAGCAGTACTTC. Amino acid sequence: CASSRADRVHEQYF.